This passage covers 30 T cell receptor beta chains from one sample sequenced in a study of beta chain features in type 1 diabetes. Expressed TCRB transcripts were sequenced, since all the RNA that had been isolated was reverse transcribed. Method: immunoSEQ multiplex PCR; TCRdb's copy keeps in-frame clones and lacks some. Of fewer than 900,000 clones detected, roughly 16% appear once; the ten largest clones hold roughly 0.025%. Sequencing input: naive CD4+ T cells from blood. All receptors derive from a woman younger than 35 in good health.

In its sample, this clone was seen a few times. The V call is TRBV2, the J call TRBJ2-1; 10 bases align to TRBD2. J was trimmed by 7 bases and V by 1 base; bases with no gene match: 7. Germline CDR1 is SNHLY and CDR2 is FYNNEI. This CDR3 has 16 residues. The CDR3 nucleotides are TGTGCCAGCAGTGAAGACGGGGCTAGCGGGAGTAATGAGCAGTTCTTC. This encodes CASSEDGASGSNEQFF.

This clone was detected only a few times. The sample has other DNA sequences that encode this CDR3 too. This chain joins TRBV5-1 and TRBJ2-3, with a tentative D call TRBD2 (6 bases). Germline CDR1 SGHRS, CDR2 YFSETQ. The V end was cut by 0 bases, the J end by 0 bases, with 8 bases between. There are 15 residues in the CDR3. The CDR3 protein is CASSLVGGSTDTQYF. The CDR3 DNA reads TGCGCCAGCAGCTTGGTGGGGGGTAGCACAGATACGCAGTATTTT.

This clone was seen more than once but under ten times. V is TRBV19 and J is TRBJ1-4; no reliable D call. Germline V gives CDR1 LNHDA, CDR2 SQIVND (reference sequence). This CDR3 has 15 amino acids. The V gene lost 3 bases and the J gene lost 4 bases, with 12 bases spanning the gap. The CDR3 DNA is TGTGCCAGTAGTATGCCGGCAACCATTAATGAAAAACTGTTTTTT. Protein sequence: CASSMPATINEKLFF.

This clone was recorded a few times. V is TRBV28 and J is TRBJ1-2; D perhaps matches TRBD1 (6 bases). From germline, CDR1 is MDHEN and CDR2 SYDVKM. Trimming removed 10 bases at V and 4 bases at J, with 16 bases between. This CDR3 is 13 amino acids long. The CDR3 spells CATSKQGRYGYTF. CDR3 nucleotides: TGTGCCACCAGCAAACAGGGACGCTATGGCTACACCTTC.

This clone was detected a few times. The rearrangement joins TRBV5-1 to TRBJ2-1; 8 bases align to TRBD2. CDR1 is SGHRS, CDR2 YFSETQ, per germline. This CDR3 is 17 amino acids long. V gave up 1 base and J gave up 6 bases; unmatched junction bases: 12. The CDR3 sequence is CASSLRSGLGSGNEQFF. Here the CDR3 DNA reads TGCGCCAGCAGCTTGAGGTCGGGACTAGGGTCAGGCAATGAGCAGTTCTTC.

The chain has TRBV28 and TRBJ2-7; D is perhaps TRBD2 (6 bases). The germline V gene encodes CDR1 MDHEN and CDR2 SYDVKM. V shed 5 bases and J shed 0 bases, with 14 bases lying between them. The length of the CDR3 is 15 residues. The CDR3 here is CASSLFSGLSYEQYF. The DNA for the CDR3 is TGTGCCAGCAGTCTGTTTAGCGGACTCTCCTACGAGCAGTACTTC.

The J gene is TRBJ2-3, the V gene TRBV4-3, with 14 bases lining up with TRBD2. There are 17 residues in the CDR3. Germline CDR1 and CDR2: LGHNA and YSLEER. The V gene end was trimmed by 4 bases and the J gene end by 6 bases; junction bases not matched to a gene: 9. CDR3 sequence (DNA): TGCGCCAGCAGCCCTCATACGACTAGCGGGAGGGGGGATACGCAGTATTTT. Amino acid sequence: CASSPHTTSGRGDTQYF.

This clone was seen more than once but under ten times. Within the sample, other DNA sequences also encode this same CDR3. This chain connects TRBV7-9 to TRBJ1-1, with 9 nucleotides matching TRBD1. Germline assignment: CDR1 SEHNR and CDR2 FQNEAQ (reference sequence). V lost 6 bases, J lost 6 bases, and 5 bases stayed unmatched. This CDR3 spans 13 amino acids. CDR3 DNA sequence: TGTGCCAGCAGTTCACAGGGGGCTGCTGAAGCTTTCTTT. This translates into CASSSQGAAEAFF.

This clone was observed a handful of times. The chain uses TRBV28 and TRBJ2-5, with 10 positions matching TRBD2. The CDR3 is made up of 17 amino acids. Germline V lookup: CDR1 MDHEN, CDR2 SYDVKM. V was pared by 6 bases and J by 5 bases, with 15 bases of the junction left unmatched. CDR3 loop: CASSTGGLAGVGETQYF. The CDR3 DNA reads as TGTGCCAGCAGCACGGGCGGGCTAGCGGGAGTCGGGGAGACCCAGTACTTC.

This clone was detected only a few times. The V call is TRBV15, the J call TRBJ1-1, with 9 bases identical to TRBD1. The germline V gene encodes CDR1 LNHNV and CDR2 YYDKDF (reference sequence). J lost 6 bases, V lost 0 bases, and 8 bases had no gene match. The CDR3 is made up of 16 amino acids. The CDR3 loop is CATSRDWGTGRAEAFF. Here the CDR3 DNA reads TGTGCCACCAGCAGAGATTGGGGGACAGGGAGGGCTGAAGCTTTCTTT.

The gene calls are TRBV5-5 and TRBJ2-7; D remains unclear. Germline CDR1 and CDR2: SGHKS and YYEKEE (reference sequence). V was clipped by 5 bases and J by 5 bases, with 2 bases between them. This CDR3 is 9 amino acids long. The CDR3 DNA sequence: TGTGCCAGCAGGGACGAGCAGTACTTC. Protein sequence: CASRDEQYF.

CDR3: CASSRGQDQETQYF. CDR3 DNA sequence: TGTGCCAGCAGCAGAGGACAGGACCAAGAGACCCAGTACTTC. The rearrangement uses TRBV7-9 and TRBJ2-5, with 7 bases matching TRBD1. The ends lost 5 bases at V and 0 bases at J; junction bases unmatched: 3. CDR1 is SEHNR and CDR2 is FQNEAQ in the germline V gene (reference sequence). The CDR3 totals 14 residues.

Only a few counts were recorded for this clone. The junction departs from the called germline gene at one end, perhaps through a read error. The chain carries TRBV18 and TRBJ2-3, with D tentatively TRBD1 or TRBD2 (5 bases each). The CDR3 loop spans 15 amino acids. Germline V CDR1 and CDR2: KGHSH, LQKENI. The DNA for the CDR3 is TGTGCCAGCTCCCCACCGGGACGCACCACAGATACGCAGTATTTT. The encoded protein is CASSPPGRTTDTQYF. The complete variable domain, with remaining parts taken from reference TRBV18 and TRBJ2-3, reads NAGVMQNPRHLVRRRGQEARLRCSPMKGHSHVYWYRQLPEEGLKFMVYLQKENIIDESGMPKERFSAEFPKEGPSILRIQQVVRGDSAAYFCASSPPGRTTDTQYFGPGTRLTVL.

J is TRBJ1-1 and V is TRBV10-3, with D perhaps TRBD1 (5 bases). Germline-derived CDR1 and CDR2 are ENHRY and SYGVKD. This CDR3 has 14 amino acids. Trimming pared 0 bases from V and 5 bases from J, leaving 10 bases between. The CDR3 protein is CAISESQGRTEAFF. DNA for the CDR3: TGTGCCATCAGTGAGTCCCAGGGAAGGACTGAAGCTTTCTTT.

The J gene is TRBJ1-5, the V gene TRBV19, with 7 bases aligning to TRBD1. The germline gives CDR1 LNHDA, CDR2 SQIVND (reference sequence). Losses at the gene ends were 9 bases for V and 4 bases for J; bases not matched to a gene: 9. The CDR3 contains 14 residues. The CDR3 sequence: CASTRGTVNQPQHF. The CDR3 DNA is TGTGCCAGCACAAGGGGGACAGTAAATCAGCCCCAGCATTTT.

CDR3 sequence: CASSLFPRRQADTQYF. Here the CDR3 DNA reads TGTGCCAGCAGCTTATTCCCCCGTCGGCAGGCAGATACGCAGTATTTT. The chain combines TRBV7-2 with TRBJ2-3; D ambiguous. From germline, CDR1 is SGHTA and CDR2 FQGNSA. The CDR3 length is 16 residues. With 2 bases removed from V and 4 bases from J, the gap between germline ends came to 16 bases.

This clone turned up a few times. The chain recombines TRBV27 with TRBJ2-2; D is unclear. CDR3 length equals 13 residues. The V end was cut by 5 bases, the J end by 5 bases, with 9 bases between. Germline CDR1 MNHEY, CDR2 SMNVEV (reference sequence). CDR3 sequence reads: CASSIQRTGELFF. In DNA, the CDR3 is TGTGCCAGCAGTATACAGAGAACCGGGGAGCTGTTTTTT.

The V call is TRBV4-3, the J call TRBJ2-7, with D perhaps matching TRBD1 (5 bases). Trimming removed 1 base from V and 7 bases from J, with 14 bases in between. The CDR3 totals 14 residues. CDR1 and CDR2 (germline): LGHNA, YSLEER. The CDR3: CASSQVLGVGEQYF. As DNA, the CDR3 is TGCGCCAGCAGCCAAGTATTAGGGGTCGGGGAGCAGTACTTC.

This clone was found a few times. This sequence joins TRBV10-3 and TRBJ2-3; 12 bases line up with TRBD2. This CDR3 comprises 14 residues. Germline trimming cut 8 bases from V and 10 bases from J; bases unmatched to any gene: 10. Germline V CDR1 and CDR2: ENHRY, SYGVKD. This CDR3 reads CAIQTSGGFEAQYF. DNA of the CDR3: TGTGCCATCCAGACTAGCGGGGGTTTTGAGGCGCAGTATTTT.

V usage is TRBV15 and J usage is TRBJ2-7, with 11 bases aligning to TRBD2. Trimming at V came to 5 bases and at J to 2 bases, leaving 8 bases not matched to a gene. The CDR3 consists of 16 residues. CDR1 is LNHNV and CDR2 is YYDKDF in the germline V gene (reference sequence). CDR3 residues: CATSSQLAGDAYEQYF. The CDR3 DNA is TGTGCCACCAGCTCCCAACTAGCGGGAGATGCCTACGAGCAGTACTTC. Based on the CDR3 plus reference TRBV15 and TRBJ2-7, the full variable domain is DAMVIQNPRYQVTQFGKPVTLSCSQTLNHNVMYWYQQKSSQAPKLLFHYYDKDFNNEADTPDNFQSRRPNTSFCFLDIRSPGLGDTAMYLCATSSQLAGDAYEQYFGPGTRLTVT.

This chain links TRBV7-8 with TRBJ2-6; no reliable D call. This CDR3 region has 14 residues. V lost 3 bases and J lost 0, with 3 bases in between. CDR1 and CDR2 (germline): SGHVS, FQNEAQ. CDR3 sequence reads: CASSFRSGANVLTF. The CDR3 DNA reads as TGTGCCAGCAGCTTTCGCTCTGGGGCCAACGTCCTGACTTTC. Based on the CDR3 plus reference TRBV7-8 and TRBJ2-6, the full variable domain is GAGVSQSPRYKVAKRGQDVALRCDPISGHVSLFWYQQALGQGPEFLTYFQNEAQLDKSGLPSDRFFAERPEGSVSTLKIQRTQQEDSAVYLCASSFRSGANVLTFGAGSRLTVL.

The chain employs TRBV15 and TRBJ1-2; 7 bases align to TRBD1. The CDR3 length is 13 residues. CDR1 is LNHNV, CDR2 YYDKDF, per germline (reference sequence). V was pared by 8 bases and J by 4 bases, with 7 bases of the junction left unmatched. For the CDR3, the DNA is TGTGCCACCTCGGGACAGCCCGGCTATGGCTACACCTTC. Translation: CATSGQPGYGYTF. Full variable domain (outside the CDR3, taken from reference TRBV15 and TRBJ1-2): DAMVIQNPRYQVTQFGKPVTLSCSQTLNHNVMYWYQQKSSQAPKLLFHYYDKDFNNEADTPDNFQSRRPNTSFCFLDIRSPGLGDTAMYLCATSGQPGYGYTFGSGTRLTVV.

This clone was seen only a few times. The CDR3 sequence is CASTTMSDQPQHF. CDR3 nucleotide sequence: TGTGCCAGCACTACCATGTCCGATCAGCCCCAGCATTTT. This chain joins TRBV28 and TRBJ1-5, with D unresolved. The CDR3 runs to 13 residues. Germline CDR1 is MDHEN and CDR2 is SYDVKM. Trimming stripped 7 bases from V and 5 bases from J, with 12 bases between.

The chain combines TRBV29-1 with TRBJ2-1; no clear D gene. The CDR3 spans 11 residues. CDR1 SQVTM and CDR2 ANQGSEA come from the germline V gene. The V end was cut by 6 bases, the J end by 12 bases, with 15 bases between. This CDR3 is CSVYGRMGQFF. The CDR3 nucleotides are TGCAGCGTGTACGGACGGATGGGGCAGTTCTTC.

The chain links TRBV6-5 to TRBJ1-4; 8 nucleotides agree with TRBD1. The germline V gene encodes CDR1 MNHEY and CDR2 SVGAGI. V gave up 8 bases and J gave up 7 bases; unmatched junction bases: 6. The CDR3 sequence is 13 residues long. The CDR3 protein is CASRQGLGEKLFF. CDR3 DNA: TGTGCCAGCCGACAGGGGCTCGGTGAAAAACTGTTTTTT.

The sample holds a few counts of this clone. CDR3 sequence: CASSSRDSLGSGANVLTF. Here the CDR3 DNA reads TGTGCCAGCTCATCCCGGGACTCGCTGGGCTCTGGGGCCAACGTCCTGACTTTC. The chain carries TRBV18 and TRBJ2-6, with a possible D match to TRBD2 (6 bases). CDR3 length equals 18 residues. Germline V CDR1 and CDR2: KGHSH, LQKENI. Trimming removed 5 bases from V and 0 bases from J, with 17 bases in between.

The V call is TRBV7-3, the J call TRBJ2-7; TRBD1 matches 10 bases. The CDR3 extends over 15 amino acids. Germline lookup yields CDR1 SGHTA and CDR2 FQGTGA. Losses at the gene ends were 5 bases for V and 1 base for J; bases not matched to a gene: 5. The CDR3 coding sequence is TGTGCCAGCAGCCCGACAGGGGGCTCTTCCTACGAGCAGTACTTC. Its translation is CASSPTGGSSYEQYF.

The gene calls are TRBV7-2 and TRBJ2-3; a possible D gene is TRBD1 (7 bases). The V and J ends lost 4 bases and 4 bases respectively, with 18 bases between them. Per the germline V gene, CDR1 is SGHTA and CDR2 is FQGNSA. CDR3 length equals 16 residues. Here the CDR3 DNA reads TGTGCCAGCAGCTGGAGACAGGGCGGAGGGGCAGATACGCAGTATTTT. Its protein product is CASSWRQGGGADTQYF.

This clone was seen a handful of times. The J gene is TRBJ2-7, the V gene TRBV18, with 14 bases lining up with TRBD2. Gene TRBJ2-5 matches the end of the DNA better, so the J call may be wrong. Per germline, CDR1 KGHSH and CDR2 LQKENI. The CDR3 spans 18 residues. The DNA for the CDR3 is TGTGCCAGCTCACCAGGGACTAGCGGGAGATGGTCGATGAAGACCCAGTACTTC. It yields the protein CASSPGTSGRWSMKTQYF.

This clone showed up just a few times. The rearrangement joins TRBV7-2 to TRBJ2-3, with 9 bases aligning to TRBD1. Germline V gene data show CDR1 as SGHTA and CDR2 as FQGNSA. J was trimmed by 1 base and V by 4 bases; bases with no gene match: 3. There are 15 residues in the CDR3. The CDR3 nucleotides read TGTGCCAGCAGCTACAGGGGGCGCCGCACAGATACGCAGTATTTT. Residues: CASSYRGRRTDTQYF.